One and the same sample provided the 11 T cell receptor beta chains below, sequenced in a study of T-cell reconstitution after alpha-beta-depleted transplantation in children. Unique molecular identifiers were incorporated when the TCRbeta library was constructed. TCRdb itself ran the PCR reads through MiXCR, one entry per CDR3 protein. This sample yields about 900,000 distinct CDR3 sequences, of which about 26% are seen a single time; 28% belongs to the top ten. Sequenced here: PBMCs, mostly from graft donor cells, sampled 360 days after TCRalphabeta/CD19-depleted stem cell transplant. These receptors were collected from a boy younger than two who had a stem cell transplant for SCID, so the T cells may come from the graft donor.

Many counts were recorded for this clonotype. V usage is TRBV7-7 and J usage is TRBJ2-5; D remains unclear. Germline V lookup: CDR1 SSHAT, CDR2 FNYEAQ (reference sequence). This CDR3 spans 14 amino acids. The V gene lost 0 bases and the J gene lost 1 base, with 6 bases spanning the gap. CDR3 DNA: TGTGCCAGCAGCTTAGCGGGCACCCAAGAGACCCAGTACTTC. This encodes CASSLAGTQETQYF.

V gene TRBV20-1 combines with J gene TRBJ1-2; D perhaps matches TRBD1 (6 bases). Trimming took 6 bases from V and 4 from J, leaving 15 bases between them. Germline V gives CDR1 DFQATT, CDR2 SNEGSKA (reference sequence). CDR3 length: 13 residues. The CDR3 nucleotides read TGCAGTGCCCCCCGTGACAGGTCCTATGGCTACACCTTC. Encoded protein: CSAPRDRSYGYTF.

Only a few counts were recorded for this clonotype. In DNA form, the CDR3 reads TGCAGCGTTGAGGGACAACCCGGCACTGAAGCTTTCTTT. Translation gives CSVEGQPGTEAFF. The J gene is TRBJ1-1, the V gene TRBV29-1; D is possibly TRBD1 (6 bases). The germline CDR1 and CDR2 sequences are SQVTM and ANQGSEA. This CDR3 has 13 amino acids. V shed 3 bases and J shed 4 bases, with 12 bases lying between them. The full variable domain, with the rest looked up from reference TRBV29-1 and TRBJ1-1, is SAVISQKPSRDICQRGTSLTIQCQVDSQVTMMFWYRQQPGQSLTLIATANQGSEATYESGFVIDKFPISRPNLTFSTLTVSNMSPEDSSIYLCSVEGQPGTEAFFGQGTRLTVV.

V gene TRBV12-3 or TRBV12-4 combines with J gene TRBJ1-1, with D hard to call. Trimming left V 8 bases short and J 0 bases short, with 13 bases between. This CDR3 contains 14 residues. CDR3 region: CASRTSSVNTEAFF. As DNA, the CDR3 is TGTGCCAGCCGTACATCTTCCGTGAACACTGAAGCTTTCTTT.

The rearrangement uses TRBV20-1 and TRBJ1-2, with a tentative D call TRBD1 (6 bases). The V end lost 8 bases, the J end lost 2 bases, and 9 bases lay between the germline ends. Germline CDR1 and CDR2: DFQATT and SNEGSKA (reference sequence). The CDR3 is 11 amino acids. The CDR3 sequence is CSPDRNYGYTF. As DNA, the CDR3 is TGCAGTCCGGACAGAAACTATGGCTACACCTTC.

The chain is built from TRBV20-1 and TRBJ2-1; TRBD2 aligns across 11 bases. J was trimmed by 1 base and V by 5 bases; bases with no gene match: 7. CDR1 and CDR2 (germline): DFQATT, SNEGSKA (reference sequence). The CDR3 is 16 amino acids. The CDR3 region is CSALQLAGESYNEQFF. DNA of the CDR3: TGCAGTGCTCTCCAACTAGCGGGGGAATCCTACAATGAGCAGTTCTTC.

The rearrangement joins TRBV29-1 to TRBJ2-7; TRBD1 agrees at 9 bases. J was trimmed by 5 bases and V by 7 bases; bases with no gene match: 9. Germline CDR1 is SQVTM and CDR2 is ANQGSEA. There are 13 residues in the CDR3. The CDR3, as DNA: TGCAGCGGTACCAACAGGGGGCTCAACGAGCAGTACTTC. As protein: CSGTNRGLNEQYF.

This clonotype appeared a few times. This chain joins TRBV7-9 and TRBJ1-4; no reliable D call. V shed 0 bases and J shed 0 bases, with 5 bases lying between them. The CDR3 is made up of 15 amino acids. Looked up from germline, CDR1 is SEHNR and CDR2 is FQNEAQ (reference sequence). The CDR3 sequence: CASSLAVATNEKLFF. In DNA, the CDR3 is TGTGCCAGCAGCTTAGCGGTAGCAACTAATGAAAAACTGTTTTTT.

This CDR3 is CSARDTQHGTDTQYF. In DNA form, the CDR3 reads TGCAGTGCTAGAGACACCCAGCACGGTACAGATACGCAGTATTTT. V is TRBV20-1 and J is TRBJ2-3; D gene unclear. This CDR3 is 15 amino acids long. Trimming pared 0 bases from V and 3 bases from J, leaving 13 bases between. Germline values: CDR1 DFQATT, CDR2 SNEGSKA (reference sequence).

This clonotype was recorded a few times. This rearrangement joins TRBV20-1 to TRBJ1-1; the D gene is possibly TRBD1 (6 bases). Germline lookup yields CDR1 DFQATT and CDR2 SNEGSKA (reference sequence). CDR3 size: 14 residues. V was shortened by 1 base and J by 3 bases, with 12 bases between the two germline ends. DNA for the CDR3: TGCAGTGCTAGAGTGGGGGGGGCTCACACTGAAGCTTTCTTT. Its translation is CSARVGGAHTEAFF.

This clonotype has at least ten counts. The chain joins TRBV5-5 to TRBJ2-3, with D possibly being TRBD2 (6 bases). Trimming removed 2 bases from V and 6 bases from J, with 25 bases in between. This CDR3 spans 18 amino acids. Looked up from germline, CDR1 is SGHKS and CDR2 is YYEKEE (reference sequence). CDR3 amino acids: CASSFPPAGPALRDTQYF. For the CDR3, the DNA is TGTGCCAGCAGCTTTCCCCCCGCGGGACCGGCTTTACGGGATACGCAGTATTTT.